Each of the 14 T cell receptor beta chains below was sequenced from the same sample in a study of blood T cells in healthy people across ages. Primed by a sample-barcoded 5' primer and a J-beta primer mix, a second PCR proceeded for 7 to 11 cycles. TCRdb processed the 5' RACE reads anew with MiXCR; each CDR3 protein has one entry. Counted here are about 1.6 million distinct CDR3 sequences, about 31% occurring once; the ten biggest clones make up 10% to 12%. Sequenced sample: blood. The receptors were sampled from a woman aged 25 to 39 in good health.

This chain connects TRBV27 to TRBJ2-7; TRBD1 matches at 11 bases. V lost 5 bases, J lost 5 bases, and 8 bases stayed unmatched. The CDR3 runs to 15 residues. The germline V gene has CDR1 MNHEY and CDR2 SMNVEV (reference sequence). This CDR3 is CASSLRTGGFHEQYF. CDR3 sequence (DNA): TGTGCCAGCAGTCTCCGGACAGGGGGCTTTCACGAGCAGTACTTC.

This clonotype was detected a few times. This sequence joins TRBV12-3 or TRBV12-4 and TRBJ2-7; possible D gene TRBD1, 6 bases. Between the trimmed V and J ends, which lost 6 bases and 1 base, there was a span of 16 bases. The CDR3 is 15 amino acids. The CDR3 sequence is CASSLNRVSSYEQYF. CDR3 sequence (DNA): TGTGCCAGCAGCCTTAACAGGGTTTCTTCCTACGAGCAGTACTTC.

This clonotype was picked up many times. The rearrangement uses TRBV29-1 and TRBJ2-5; D call uncertain. Trimming removed 2 bases from V and 5 bases from J, with 6 bases in between. The CDR3 is made up of 11 amino acids. CDR1 is SQVTM and CDR2 is ANQGSEA in the germline V gene. The CDR3 protein is CSVEFRETQYF. CDR3 DNA sequence: TGCAGCGTTGAATTCAGGGAGACCCAGTACTTC.

The chain links TRBV12-3 or TRBV12-4 to TRBJ2-5, with 9 nucleotides matching TRBD1. This CDR3 is built from 15 residues. Trimming removed 6 bases from V and 13 bases from J; junction bases left unmatched: 18. CDR3 bases: TGTGCCAGCAGCCGAGGACAGGGGATAACCTACGAGCGGTACTTC. Protein sequence: CASSRGQGITYERYF.

V is TRBV2 and J is TRBJ1-2; a possible D gene is TRBD1 (6 bases). This CDR3 is 13 amino acids long. V lost 4 bases to trimming and J lost 4 bases, with 10 bases between them. The V gene's germline CDR1 is SNHLY and CDR2 FYNNEI. CDR3 loop: CASSVGTFYGYTF. The CDR3 DNA follows: TGTGCCAGCAGTGTAGGGACATTCTATGGCTACACCTTC.

This clonotype was detected a few times. The J gene is TRBJ2-5, the V gene TRBV20-1; tentative D call: TRBD2 (6 bases). This CDR3 region has 13 residues. CDR1 and CDR2 (germline): DFQATT, SNEGSKA (reference sequence). The V end was cut by 4 bases, the J end by 5 bases, with 14 bases between. CDR3 sequence: CSAIGGTRETQYF. CDR3 DNA sequence: TGCAGTGCTATTGGCGGGACGCGGGAGACCCAGTACTTC.

The chain uses TRBV5-1 and TRBJ2-3, with a possible D match to TRBD2 (6 bases). Between the trimmed V and J ends, which lost 4 bases and 2 bases, there was a span of 14 bases. Germline CDR1 reads SGHRS; CDR2 reads YFSETQ. The CDR3 length is 15 residues. CDR3: CASSLNTGDTDTQYF. Here the CDR3 DNA reads TGCGCCAGCAGCCTCAACACGGGGGACACAGATACGCAGTATTTT.

This clonotype was seen only a few times. V and J are TRBV7-8 and TRBJ2-3; the D is unclear. Germline V gene lookup returns CDR1 SGHVS and CDR2 FQNEAQ. The CDR3 contains 17 residues. V gave up 3 bases and J gave up 0 bases, with 16 bases separating them. CDR3 DNA sequence: TGTGCCAGCAGCTTTCCGATAGGTGTATCTAGCACAGATACGCAGTATTTT. Translating it yields CASSFPIGVSSTDTQYF.

Of note for this clonotype: The germline gene is not matched at one end of the junction; a read error may be the cause. V is TRBV10-3 and J is TRBJ2-3, with TRBD2 identical over 7 bases. This CDR3 is 14 amino acids long. Germline assignment: CDR1 ENHRY and CDR2 SYGVKD. The CDR3 here is CVIKAGVSTDTQYF. The CDR3 bases are TGTGTCATCAAGGCGGGAGTAAGCACAGATACGCAGTATTTT.

This clonotype was seen a handful of times. The chain employs TRBV20-1 and TRBJ1-2; the D is unclear. The CDR3 covers 16 residues. The germline V gene encodes CDR1 DFQATT and CDR2 SNEGSKA (reference sequence). Trimming took 4 bases from V and 4 from J, leaving 22 bases between them. The CDR3 sequence: CSATSLRGNTIYGYTF. The CDR3 coding sequence is TGCAGTGCTACCTCCCTTAGAGGGAATACCATCTATGGCTACACCTTC.

This chain uses TRBV21-1 with TRBJ2-1; TRBD2 is the table's D call, not checked against the DNA. Gene TRBJ2-7 matches the end of the DNA better, so the J call may be wrong. TRBV21-1 has pseudogene status. The CDR3 is 17 residues long. Written as DNA, the CDR3 is TGTGCCAGCAGCAAAGTCCCAGGACTAGCGCCCCCGAATGAGCAGTACTTC. Its protein is CASSKVPGLAPPNEQYF.

This clonotype has at least ten counts. The rearrangement links TRBV13 to TRBJ1-2, with 8 bases that match TRBD1. CDR3 size: 14 residues. V gave up 5 bases and J gave up 5 bases; unmatched junction bases: 7. Germline assignment: CDR1 PRHDT and CDR2 FYEKMQ (reference sequence). The CDR3 sequence: CASSIGTGNYGYTF. As DNA, the CDR3 is TGTGCCAGCAGCATTGGGACAGGCAATTATGGCTACACCTTC.

The gene calls are TRBV20-1 and TRBJ1-4; 7 bases align to TRBD1. V lost 6 bases, J lost 4 bases, and 8 bases stayed unmatched. The CDR3 is 14 amino acids. CDR1 is DFQATT and CDR2 is SNEGSKA in the germline V gene (reference sequence). The CDR3 DNA reads as TGCAGTGCCACCCCCGGGACAGTTAATGAAAAACTGTTTTTT. This encodes CSATPGTVNEKLFF.

This clonotype showed up just a few times. The chain uses TRBV4-1 and TRBJ2-3; 9 nucleotides agree with TRBD2. This CDR3 contains 16 residues. CDR1 and CDR2 from the germline V gene are MGHRA and YSYEKL. V shed 1 base, J shed 2 bases, and the junction held 4 bases outside the gene matches. This CDR3 reads CASSQVRTSDTDTQYF. The CDR3 region has the DNA TGCGCCAGCAGCCAAGTGCGGACTAGCGACACAGATACGCAGTATTTT.